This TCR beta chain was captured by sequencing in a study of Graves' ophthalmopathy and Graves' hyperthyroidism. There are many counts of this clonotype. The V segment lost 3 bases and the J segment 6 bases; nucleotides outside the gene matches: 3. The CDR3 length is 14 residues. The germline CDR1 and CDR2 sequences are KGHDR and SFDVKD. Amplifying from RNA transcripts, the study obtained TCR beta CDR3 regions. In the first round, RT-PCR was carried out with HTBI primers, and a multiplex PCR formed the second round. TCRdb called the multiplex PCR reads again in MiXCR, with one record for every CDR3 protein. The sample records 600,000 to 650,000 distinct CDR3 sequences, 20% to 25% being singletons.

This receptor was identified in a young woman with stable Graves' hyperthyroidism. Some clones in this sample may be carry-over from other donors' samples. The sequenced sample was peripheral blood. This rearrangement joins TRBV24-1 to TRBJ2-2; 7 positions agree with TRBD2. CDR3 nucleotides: TGTGCCACCAGTGATGGTGGACTAGCCGGGGAGCTGTTTTTT. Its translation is CATSDGGLAGELFF.